This entry lists 2 T cell receptor beta chains sequenced from one sample in a study of CD8 T cells in ankylosing spondylitis. Each CDR3 protein gets one entry after TCRdb re-called the 5' RACE reads with MiXCR. The repertoire holds 200,000 or so distinct CDR3 sequences, 15% to 20% seen once, with roughly 4.5% in the top ten. Sequenced: blood, either unsorted or a sorted T cell fraction (not recorded which). These receptors originate from a male donor aged 10 to 30 with ankylosing spondylitis or in good health (not recorded which).

This clonotype has at least ten counts. The chain is built from TRBV4-3 and TRBJ2-7; tentative D call: TRBD1 (6 bases). Trimming stripped 3 bases from V and 2 bases from J, with 14 bases between. The CDR3 totals 15 residues. Germline CDR1 LGHNA, CDR2 YSLEER. CDR3 protein: CASSQEMTGPYEQYF. CDR3 nucleotides: TGCGCCAGCAGCCAGGAGATGACAGGACCCTACGAGCAGTACTTC.

This clonotype occurred many times. The rearrangement uses TRBV20-1 and TRBJ2-2, with 10 bases aligning to TRBD1. The CDR3 length is 14 residues. The trim removed 7 bases at V and 7 bases at J, leaving 9 bases unmatched. The germline gives CDR1 DFQATT, CDR2 SNEGSKA (reference sequence). The CDR3 nucleotides are TGCAGTGTTCATGGACAGGGGGATCACGGGGAGCTGTTTTTT. It yields the protein CSVHGQGDHGELFF.